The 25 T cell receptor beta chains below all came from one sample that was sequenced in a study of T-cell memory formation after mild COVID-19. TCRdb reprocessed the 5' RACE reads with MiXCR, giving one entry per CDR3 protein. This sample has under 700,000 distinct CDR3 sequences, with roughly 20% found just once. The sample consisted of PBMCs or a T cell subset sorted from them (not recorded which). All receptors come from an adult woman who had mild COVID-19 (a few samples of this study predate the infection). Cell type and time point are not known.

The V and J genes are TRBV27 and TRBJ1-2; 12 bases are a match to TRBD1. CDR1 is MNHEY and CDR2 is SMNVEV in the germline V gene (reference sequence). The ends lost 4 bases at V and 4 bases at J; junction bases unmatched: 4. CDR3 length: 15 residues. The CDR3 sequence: CASSSRDRGPYGYTF. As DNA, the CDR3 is TGTGCCAGCAGTTCCCGGGACAGGGGGCCCTATGGCTACACCTTC.

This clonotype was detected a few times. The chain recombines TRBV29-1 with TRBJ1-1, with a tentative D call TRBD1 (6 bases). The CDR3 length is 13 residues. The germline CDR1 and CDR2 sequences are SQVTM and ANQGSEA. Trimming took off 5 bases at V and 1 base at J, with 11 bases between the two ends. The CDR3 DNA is TGCAGCGTTTGCAGGGGATCGAACACTGAAGCTTTCTTT. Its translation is CSVCRGSNTEAFF.

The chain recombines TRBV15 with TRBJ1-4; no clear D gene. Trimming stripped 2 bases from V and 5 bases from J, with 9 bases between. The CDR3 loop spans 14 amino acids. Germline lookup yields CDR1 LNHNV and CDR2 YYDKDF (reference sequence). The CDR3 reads CATSRNAANEKLFF. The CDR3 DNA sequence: TGTGCCACCAGCAGAAATGCGGCCAATGAAAAACTGTTTTTT.

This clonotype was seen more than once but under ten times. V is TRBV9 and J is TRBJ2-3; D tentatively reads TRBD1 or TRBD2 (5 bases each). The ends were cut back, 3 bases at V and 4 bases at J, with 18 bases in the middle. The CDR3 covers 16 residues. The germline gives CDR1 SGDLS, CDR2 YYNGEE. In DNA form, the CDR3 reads TGTGCCAGCAGCGCATCGGTCAGGGACGTGGCAGATACGCAGTATTTT. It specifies CASSASVRDVADTQYF.

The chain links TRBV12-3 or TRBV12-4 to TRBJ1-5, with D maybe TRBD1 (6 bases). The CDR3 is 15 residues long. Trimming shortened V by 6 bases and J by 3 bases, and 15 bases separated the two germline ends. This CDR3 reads CASRVDGGANQPQHF. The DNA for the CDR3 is TGTGCCAGCAGGGTCGACGGGGGGGCCAATCAGCCCCAGCATTTT.

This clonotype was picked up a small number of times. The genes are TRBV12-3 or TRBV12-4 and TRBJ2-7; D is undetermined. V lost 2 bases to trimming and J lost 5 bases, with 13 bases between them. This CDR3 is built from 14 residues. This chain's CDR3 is CASSLWQFGHEQYF. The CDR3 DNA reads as TGTGCCAGCAGTTTATGGCAGTTCGGGCACGAGCAGTACTTC.

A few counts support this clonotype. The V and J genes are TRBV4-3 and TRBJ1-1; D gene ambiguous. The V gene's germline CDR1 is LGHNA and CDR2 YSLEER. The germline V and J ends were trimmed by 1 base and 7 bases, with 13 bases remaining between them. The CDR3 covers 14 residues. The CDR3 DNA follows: TGCGCCAGCAGCCAAGTCCTCGTTAGCTATGAAGCTTTCTTT. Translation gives CASSQVLVSYEAFF.

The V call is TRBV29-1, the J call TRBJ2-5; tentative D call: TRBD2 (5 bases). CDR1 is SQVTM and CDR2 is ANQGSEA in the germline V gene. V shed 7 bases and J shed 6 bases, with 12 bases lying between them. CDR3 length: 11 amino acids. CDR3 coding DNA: TGCAGCGCCCTAGCCGGACAGACCCAGTACTTC. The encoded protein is CSALAGQTQYF.

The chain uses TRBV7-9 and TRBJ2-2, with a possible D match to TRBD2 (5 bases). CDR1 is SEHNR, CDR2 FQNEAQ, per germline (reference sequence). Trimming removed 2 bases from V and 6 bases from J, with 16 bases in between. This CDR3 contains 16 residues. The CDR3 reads CASSLTTGSRAGELFF. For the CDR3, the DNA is TGTGCCAGCAGCTTAACAACTGGGTCGAGGGCCGGGGAGCTGTTTTTT.

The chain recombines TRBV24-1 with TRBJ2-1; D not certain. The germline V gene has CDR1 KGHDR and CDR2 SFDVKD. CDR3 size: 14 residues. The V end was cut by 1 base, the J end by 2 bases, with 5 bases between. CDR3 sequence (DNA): TGTGCCACCAGTGATTTTGGCCCCTACAATGAGCAGTTCTTC. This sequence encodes CATSDFGPYNEQFF.

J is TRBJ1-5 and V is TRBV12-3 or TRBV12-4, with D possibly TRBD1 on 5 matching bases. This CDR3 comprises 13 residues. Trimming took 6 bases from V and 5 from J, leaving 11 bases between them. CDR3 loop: CASSRTMDQPQHF. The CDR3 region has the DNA TGTGCCAGCAGCCGGACAATGGATCAGCCCCAGCATTTT.

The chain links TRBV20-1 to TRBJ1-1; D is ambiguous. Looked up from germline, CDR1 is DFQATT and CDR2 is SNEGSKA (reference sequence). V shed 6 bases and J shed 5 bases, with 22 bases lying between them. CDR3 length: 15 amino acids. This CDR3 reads CSARSGSRAETEAFF. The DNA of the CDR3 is TGCAGTGCCCGTTCGGGGAGCCGTGCTGAGACTGAAGCTTTCTTT.

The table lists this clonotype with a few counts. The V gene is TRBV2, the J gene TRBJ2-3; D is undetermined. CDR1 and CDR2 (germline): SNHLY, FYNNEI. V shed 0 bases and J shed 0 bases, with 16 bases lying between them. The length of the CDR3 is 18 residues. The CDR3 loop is CASSEAPEQRTSTDTQYF. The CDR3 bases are TGTGCCAGCAGTGAAGCCCCGGAACAGCGTACAAGCACAGATACGCAGTATTTT.

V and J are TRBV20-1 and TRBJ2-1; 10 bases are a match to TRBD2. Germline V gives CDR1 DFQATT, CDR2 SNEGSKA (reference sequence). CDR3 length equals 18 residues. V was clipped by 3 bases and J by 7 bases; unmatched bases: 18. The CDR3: CSARTPRFLAGGSNEQFF. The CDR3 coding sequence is TGCAGTGCTAGGACTCCTCGGTTTTTAGCGGGAGGTAGTAATGAGCAGTTCTTC.

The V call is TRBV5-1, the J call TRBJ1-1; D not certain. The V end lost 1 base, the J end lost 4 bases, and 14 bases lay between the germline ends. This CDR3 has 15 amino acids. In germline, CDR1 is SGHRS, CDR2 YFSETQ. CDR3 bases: TGCGCCAGCAGCTTGTCGCGATACAGCCTCACTGAAGCTTTCTTT. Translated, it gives CASSLSRYSLTEAFF.

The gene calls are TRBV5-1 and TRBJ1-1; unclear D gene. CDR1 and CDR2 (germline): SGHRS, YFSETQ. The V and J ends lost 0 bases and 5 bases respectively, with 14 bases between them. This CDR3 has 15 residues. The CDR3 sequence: CASSLDRAVATEAFF. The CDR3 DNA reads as TGCGCCAGCAGCTTGGATCGGGCCGTCGCGACTGAAGCTTTCTTT.

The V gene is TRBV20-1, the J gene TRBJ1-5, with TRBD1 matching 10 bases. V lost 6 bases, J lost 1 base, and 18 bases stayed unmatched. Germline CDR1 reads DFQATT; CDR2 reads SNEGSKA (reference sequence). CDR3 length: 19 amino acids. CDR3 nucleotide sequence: TGCAGTGCCCGGAGGGCGGGACAGGGGCGGGGGTTAAGCAATCAGCCCCAGCATTTT. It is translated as CSARRAGQGRGLSNQPQHF.

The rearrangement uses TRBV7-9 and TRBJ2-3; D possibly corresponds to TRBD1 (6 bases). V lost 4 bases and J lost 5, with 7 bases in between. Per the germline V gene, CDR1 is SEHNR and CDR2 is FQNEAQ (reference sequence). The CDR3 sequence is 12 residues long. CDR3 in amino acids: CASSSRGDTQYF. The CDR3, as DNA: TGTGCCAGCAGCTCCAGGGGAGATACGCAGTATTTT.

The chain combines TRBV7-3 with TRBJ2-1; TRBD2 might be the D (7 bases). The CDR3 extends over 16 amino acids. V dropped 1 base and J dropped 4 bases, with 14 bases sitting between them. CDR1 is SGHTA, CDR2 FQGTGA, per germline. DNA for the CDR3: TGTGCCAGCAGCTTAAGAGGGGGGGTTACGTACAATGAGCAGTTCTTC. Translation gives CASSLRGGVTYNEQFF. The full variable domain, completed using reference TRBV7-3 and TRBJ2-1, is GAGVSQTPSNKVTEKGKYVELRCDPISGHTALYWYRQSLGQGPEFLIYFQGTGAADDSGLPNDRFFAVRPEGSVSTLKIQRTERGDSAVYLCASSLRGGVTYNEQFFGPGTRLTVL.

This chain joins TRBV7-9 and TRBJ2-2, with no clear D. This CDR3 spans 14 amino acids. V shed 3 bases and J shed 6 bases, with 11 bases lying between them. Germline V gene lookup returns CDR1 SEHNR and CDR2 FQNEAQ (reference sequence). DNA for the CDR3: TGTGCCAGCAGCTTTCATCTGTCGGCCGGGGAGCTGTTTTTT. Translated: CASSFHLSAGELFF. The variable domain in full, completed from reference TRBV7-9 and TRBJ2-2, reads DTGVSQNPRHKITKRGQNVTFRCDPISEHNRLYWYRQTLGQGPEFLTYFQNEAQLEKSRLLSDRFSAERPKGSFSTLEIQRTEQGDSAMYLCASSFHLSAGELFFGEGSRLTVL.

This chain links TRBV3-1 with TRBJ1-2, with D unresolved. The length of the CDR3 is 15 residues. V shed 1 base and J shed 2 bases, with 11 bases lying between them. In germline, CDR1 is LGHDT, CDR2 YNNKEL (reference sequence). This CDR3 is CASSQAWEGNYGYTF. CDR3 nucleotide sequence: TGTGCCAGCAGCCAAGCGTGGGAGGGCAACTATGGCTACACCTTC.

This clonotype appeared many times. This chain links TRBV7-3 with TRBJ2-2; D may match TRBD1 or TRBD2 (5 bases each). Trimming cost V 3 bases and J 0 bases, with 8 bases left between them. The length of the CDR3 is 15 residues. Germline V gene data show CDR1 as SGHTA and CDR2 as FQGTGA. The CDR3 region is CASSFGGSNTGELFF. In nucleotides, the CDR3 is TGTGCCAGCAGCTTTGGGGGATCGAACACCGGGGAGCTGTTTTTT.

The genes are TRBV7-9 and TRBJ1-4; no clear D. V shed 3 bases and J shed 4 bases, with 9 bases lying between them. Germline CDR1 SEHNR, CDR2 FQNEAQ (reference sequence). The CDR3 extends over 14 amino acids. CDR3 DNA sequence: TGTGCCAGCAGCTTGGGTAGAAATAATGAAAAACTGTTTTTT. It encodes CASSLGRNNEKLFF.

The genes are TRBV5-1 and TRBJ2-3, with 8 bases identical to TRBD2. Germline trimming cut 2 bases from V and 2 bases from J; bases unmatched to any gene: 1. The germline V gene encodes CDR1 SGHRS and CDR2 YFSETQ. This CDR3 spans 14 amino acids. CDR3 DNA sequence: TGCGCCAGCAGCTTCGGGGGGGTCACAGATACGCAGTATTTT. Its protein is CASSFGGVTDTQYF.

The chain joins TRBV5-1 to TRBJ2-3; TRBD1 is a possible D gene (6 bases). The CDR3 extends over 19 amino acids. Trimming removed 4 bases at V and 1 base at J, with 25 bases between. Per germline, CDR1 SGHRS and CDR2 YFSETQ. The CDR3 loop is CASSRAGVMDVTGTDTQYF. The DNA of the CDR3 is TGCGCCAGCAGCCGGGCAGGGGTAATGGATGTGACGGGCACAGATACGCAGTATTTT.